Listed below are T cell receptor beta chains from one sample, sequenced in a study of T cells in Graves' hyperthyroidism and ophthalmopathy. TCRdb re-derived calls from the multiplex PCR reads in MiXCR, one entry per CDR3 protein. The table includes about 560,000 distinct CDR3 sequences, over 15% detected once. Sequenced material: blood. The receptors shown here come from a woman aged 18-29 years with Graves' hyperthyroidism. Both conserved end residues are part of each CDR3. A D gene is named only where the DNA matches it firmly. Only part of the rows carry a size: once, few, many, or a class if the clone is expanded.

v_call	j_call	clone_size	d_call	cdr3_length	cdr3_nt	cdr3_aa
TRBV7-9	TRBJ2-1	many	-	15	TGTGCCAGCAGCTCCGGACGGTCCTCCTACAATGAGCAGTTCTTC	CASSSGRSSYNEQFF
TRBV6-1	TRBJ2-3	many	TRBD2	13	TGTGCCAGCAGTTGGGGGGGTGGCGATACGCAGTATTTT	CASSWGGGDTQYF
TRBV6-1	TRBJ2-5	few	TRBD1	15	TGTGCCAGCAGTCCTACCGGGACAGGGGGCGGGTTTCGGTACTTC	CASSPTGTGGGFRYF
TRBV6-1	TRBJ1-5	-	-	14	TGTGCCAGCATGGCAGGCTATTCGGCTCAGCCCCAGCATTTT	CASMAGYSAQPQHF
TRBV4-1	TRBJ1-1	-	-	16	TGCGCCAGCAGCCAAGAAGGTGCGGGGTGGGTCACTGAAGCTTTCTTT	CASSQEGAGWVTEAFF
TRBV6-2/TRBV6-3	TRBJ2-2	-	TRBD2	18	TGTGCCAGCAGTTACTCGACTAGCGGGGGGGCGAACACCGGGGAGCTGTTTTTT	CASSYSTSGGANTGELFF
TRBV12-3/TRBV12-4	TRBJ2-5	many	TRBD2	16	TGTGCCAGCAGTTCCCGGACTAGGCGGGTCGGGGAGACCCAGTACTTC	CASSSRTRRVGETQYF
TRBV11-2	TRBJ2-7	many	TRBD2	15	TGTGCCAGCAGCCGAGAACTAGCGGGGACCTACGAGCAGTACTTC	CASSRELAGTYEQYF
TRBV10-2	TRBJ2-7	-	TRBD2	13	TGCGCCAGCACCAGCGGGAGGGCCGGTGAGCAGTACTTC	CASTSGRAGEQYF
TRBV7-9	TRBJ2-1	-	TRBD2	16	TGTGCCAGCAGCTTCCCACTAGCGGGGGGCAGGCATGAGCAGTTCTTC	CASSFPLAGGRHEQFF
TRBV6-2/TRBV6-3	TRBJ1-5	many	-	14	TGTGCCAGCAGTCTCATCGATTTTGAGGGGGCCCAGCATTTT	CASSLIDFEGAQHF
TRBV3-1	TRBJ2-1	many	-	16	TGTGCCAGCAGCCAAGGAATTCGAGACTCCTACAATGAGCAGTTCTTC	CASSQGIRDSYNEQFF
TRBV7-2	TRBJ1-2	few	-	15	TGTGCCAGCAGCACACGGGACGGGATAAACTATGGCTACACCTTC	CASSTRDGINYGYTF
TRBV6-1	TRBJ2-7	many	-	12	TGTGCCAGCAGTGCGAGTTTGTACGAGCAGTACTTC	CASSASLYEQYF
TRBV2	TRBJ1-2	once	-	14	TGTGCCAGCACACTTAAGGGGGGGGAATATGGCTACACCTTC	CASTLKGGEYGYTF
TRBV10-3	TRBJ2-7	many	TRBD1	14	TGTGCCATCAGTGCGAAGACAGGGGGGTACGAGCAGTACTTC	CAISAKTGGYEQYF
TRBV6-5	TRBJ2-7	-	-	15	TGTGCCAGCAGTTACACCCTTGGACAGACCTACGAGCAGTACTTC	CASSYTLGQTYEQYF
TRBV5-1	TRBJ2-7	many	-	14	TGCGCCAGCAGCTTGGAGCAGGGTTTCTACGAGCAGTACTTC	CASSLEQGFYEQYF
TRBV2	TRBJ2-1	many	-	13	TGTGCCAGCAGTGGACAGAAATTGGATGAGCAGTTCTTC	CASSGQKLDEQFF
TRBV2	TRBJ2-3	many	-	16	TGTGCCAGCAGTTACGTCCTAGCGCCTAAGGCGGATACGCAGTATTTT	CASSYVLAPKADTQYF
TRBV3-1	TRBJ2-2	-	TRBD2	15	TGTGCCAGCAGCCCGACGACTAGCGGGGTCGGGGAGCTGTTTTTT	CASSPTTSGVGELFF
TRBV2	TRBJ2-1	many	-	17	TGTGCCAGCAGTGATAGAAAAAAAGGGTTCTCCTACAATGAGCAGTTCTTC	CASSDRKKGFSYNEQFF
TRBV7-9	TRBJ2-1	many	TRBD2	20	TGTGCCAGCAGTTCCAGCCAGTCTAGCGGGAGGGCCCAGGAGTACAATGAGCAGTTCTTC	CASSSSQSSGRAQEYNEQFF
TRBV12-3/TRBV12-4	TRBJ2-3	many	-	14	TGTGCCAGCAGCCCATGGGAGCAGGCAGATACGCAGTATTTT	CASSPWEQADTQYF
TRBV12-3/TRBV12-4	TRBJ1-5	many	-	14	TGTGCCAGCAGTTTAGACAGGTTGAATCAGCCCCAGCATTTT	CASSLDRLNQPQHF
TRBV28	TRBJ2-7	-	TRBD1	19	TGTGCCAGCTCACCACCCCCGGGACAGGGATCCCCTGTGGCCTACGAGCAGTACTTC	CASSPPPGQGSPVAYEQYF
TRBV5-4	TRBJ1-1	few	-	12	TGTGCCAGCAGAGGGGCCAACACTGAAGCTTTCTTT	CASRGANTEAFF
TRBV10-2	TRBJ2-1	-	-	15	TGCGCCAGCAGTGAGTCGGGCAGGTCATACACTGAGCAGTTCTTC	CASSESGRSYTEQFF
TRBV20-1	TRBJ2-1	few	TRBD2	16	TGCAGTGCTAGGCTCGATGGACTAGCGGGGGGAAATGAGCAGTTCTTC	CSARLDGLAGGNEQFF
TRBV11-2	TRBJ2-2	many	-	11	TGTGCCAGCGGCTTCACCGGGGAGCTGTTTTTT	CASGFTGELFF
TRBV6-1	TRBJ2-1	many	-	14	TGTGCCAGCAGACACACGCAGAGGAGCAATGAGCAGTTCTTC	CASRHTQRSNEQFF
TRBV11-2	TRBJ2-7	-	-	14	TGTGCCAGCAGCTCAATTCGGGGCACGTACGAGCAGTACTTC	CASSSIRGTYEQYF
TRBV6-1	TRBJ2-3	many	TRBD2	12	TGTGCCATCGGGACTAGCGGGGTTACGCAGTATTTT	CAIGTSGVTQYF
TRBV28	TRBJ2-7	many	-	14	TGTGCCAGCAGTTTTTCGGGTAGCTGGAGCGAGCAGTACTTC	CASSFSGSWSEQYF
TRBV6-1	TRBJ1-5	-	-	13	TGTGCCAGCAGTGCAGGGGAAACAGATACGCAGCATTTT	CASSAGETDTQHF